Listed here are 27 T cell receptor beta chains from one sample, sequenced in a study of cytomegalovirus exposure and HLA in healthy donors (dated 2017 in TCRdb). Library preparation was by the immunoSEQ multiplex PCR assay. A mixture of 60 forward primers for TCR Vbeta segments and 13 reverse primers for TCR Jbeta segments was used in the multiplex PCR. TCRdb provides this immuneACCESS table in a form limited to in-frame rearrangements. Some clones are lacking; in checked studies, under half of them reflect an unresolved V gene, and why the rest are absent is not known. This sample holds some 52,000 clones; 65% to 85% were observed only once. 2.5% to 3% of the sample is held by the ten biggest clonotypes. Sequenced sample: PBMCs. The source of these receptors is a man aged 18-30 years in good health and CMV-seronegative.

This chain links TRBV7-9 with TRBJ2-7; tentative D call: TRBD1 (5 bases). This CDR3 comprises 14 residues. Germline V gene lookup returns CDR1 SEHNR and CDR2 FQNEAQ (reference sequence). Trimming pared 5 bases from V and 0 bases from J, leaving 11 bases between. The CDR3 coding sequence is TGTGCCAGCAGCCCTCAGGGTGGCTCCTACGAGCAGTACTTC. Protein product: CASSPQGGSYEQYF.

The rearrangement uses TRBV4-1 and TRBJ2-5, with D possibly being TRBD2 (5 bases). Per germline, CDR1 MGHRA and CDR2 YSYEKL. Trimming removed 5 bases from V and 4 bases from J, with 11 bases in between. The CDR3 has 13 residues. CDR3 nucleotides: TGCGCCAGCAGCTTCACTAGTCGAGAGACCCAGTACTTC. It specifies CASSFTSRETQYF.

The CDR3 is CASSLGPSRYNEQFF. CDR3 bases: TGTGCCAGCAGCTTGGGGCCCTCACGTTACAATGAGCAGTTCTTC. The chain combines TRBV7-8 with TRBJ2-1; D is perhaps TRBD1 (5 bases). The ends were cut back, 3 bases at V and 4 bases at J, with 13 bases in the middle. The CDR3 is 15 amino acids. The germline V gene has CDR1 SGHVS and CDR2 FQNEAQ.

The chain couples TRBV6-6 to TRBJ1-1; D ambiguous. The CDR3 loop spans 12 amino acids. Germline V gives CDR1 MNHNY, CDR2 SVGAGI (reference sequence). V lost 6 bases and J 5 bases, leaving 10 bases between the germline ends. The CDR3 DNA reads TGTGCCAGCAGCCTACCCCGGACTGAAGCTTTCTTT. Protein sequence: CASSLPRTEAFF.

The rearrangement joins TRBV6-6 to TRBJ2-3; D is undetermined. CDR3 size: 14 residues. Germline V gene data show CDR1 as MNHNY and CDR2 as SVGAGI (reference sequence). V lost 2 bases and J lost 2, with 8 bases in between. The CDR3 loop reads CASSYREDTDTQYF. As DNA, the CDR3 is TGTGCCAGCAGTTACAGAGAAGACACAGATACGCAGTATTTT.

The chain links TRBV2 to TRBJ2-3; 7 positions match TRBD1. Germline V gene lookup returns CDR1 SNHLY and CDR2 FYNNEI. J was trimmed by 4 bases and V by 4 bases; bases with no gene match: 5. The CDR3 totals 14 residues. The CDR3 sequence: CASSVDRVPDTQYF. CDR3 nucleotides: TGTGCCAGCAGTGTTGACAGGGTCCCAGATACGCAGTATTTT.

The J gene is TRBJ2-3, the V gene TRBV7-8; D not resolved. The ends were cut back, 0 bases at V and 2 bases at J, with 3 bases in the middle. From germline, CDR1 is SGHVS and CDR2 FQNEAQ. CDR3 size: 13 residues. CDR3 bases: TGTGCCAGCAGCTTAGCTCTCACAGATACGCAGTATTTT. This codes for CASSLALTDTQYF.

The CDR3, as DNA: TGTGCCAGCAGCCCTCAGTCGGGACTAGCGGGAGACTTCTTCTACAATGAGCAGTTCTTC. Amino acid sequence: CASSPQSGLAGDFFYNEQFF. The gene calls are TRBV9 and TRBJ2-1; 14 bases map to TRBD2. The CDR3 extends over 20 amino acids. The V gene's germline CDR1 is SGDLS and CDR2 YYNGEE. V gave up 4 bases and J gave up 3 bases; unmatched junction bases: 15.

Turning to this clone: Within the sample, other DNA sequences also encode this same CDR3. The chain is built from TRBV9 and TRBJ1-5, with 10 bases lining up with TRBD1. The CDR3 has 14 residues. The germline gives CDR1 SGDLS, CDR2 YYNGEE. With 2 bases clipped from V and 6 bases from J, the junction kept 2 bases outside the gene matches. CDR3 coding DNA: TGTGCCAGCAGCGTGGGGACAGGGGTTCAGCCCCAGCATTTT. Translation: CASSVGTGVQPQHF. Using reference TRBV9 and TRBJ1-5 for the parts outside the CDR3, the full variable domain is DSGVTQTPKHLITATGQRVTLRCSPRSGDLSVYWYQQSLDQGLQFLIQYYNGEERAKGNILERFSAQQFPDLHSELNLSSLELGDSALYFCASSVGTGVQPQHFGDGTRLSIL.

This chain connects TRBV9 to TRBJ2-6; D unresolved. Trimming pared 0 bases from V and 0 bases from J, leaving 10 bases between. The CDR3 covers 17 residues. The V gene's germline CDR1 is SGDLS and CDR2 YYNGEE. DNA for the CDR3: TGTGCCAGCAGCGTAGGACTCACAAACTCTGGGGCCAACGTCCTGACTTTC. It encodes CASSVGLTNSGANVLTF.

The chain is built from TRBV5-4 and TRBJ1-2; 10 nucleotides agree with TRBD1. The germline CDR1 and CDR2 sequences are SGHNT and YYREEE (reference sequence). The ends lost 2 bases at V and 1 base at J; junction bases unmatched: 8. The CDR3 runs to 17 residues. The CDR3 nucleotides read TGTGCCAGCAGCTTTGGGGACAGGGGCTACCATAACTATGGCTACACCTTC. Translated: CASSFGDRGYHNYGYTF.

The table lists this clone with a count of one. The rearrangement uses TRBV25-1 and TRBJ2-7; D call uncertain. Germline CDR1 and CDR2: MGHDK and SYGVNS. V was shortened by 10 bases and J by 6 bases, with 10 bases between the two germline ends. This CDR3 is 10 amino acids long. The CDR3: CAKIVIEQYF. CDR3 nucleotides: TGTGCCAAAATAGTAATCGAGCAGTACTTC.

This clone has just a few counts. The chain is built from TRBV7-2 and TRBJ2-7, with 11 bases that match TRBD1. V shed 5 bases and J 6 bases; nucleotides not matched to a gene: 6. The CDR3 loop spans 14 amino acids. Germline V CDR1 and CDR2: SGHTA, FQGNSA. The CDR3 nucleotides are TGTGCCAGCAGCCAAAGGACAGGGGGCCTCGAGCAGTACTTC. Protein product: CASSQRTGGLEQYF.

This chain links TRBV6-5 with TRBJ2-7; 10 bases are shared with TRBD1. Germline-derived CDR1 and CDR2 are MNHEY and SVGAGI. There are 14 residues in the CDR3. With 5 bases clipped from V and 5 bases from J, the junction kept 6 bases outside the gene matches. The CDR3 DNA sequence: TGTGCCAGCAGTCGCCCGGGACAGGGGAACGAGCAGTACTTC. Translated, it gives CASSRPGQGNEQYF.

The chain uses TRBV29-1 and TRBJ2-1; 9 bases map to TRBD2. The CDR3 is made up of 20 amino acids. V trimming: 7 bases; J trimming: 5 bases; junction bases outside the gene matches: 27. Germline CDR1 reads SQVTM; CDR2 reads ANQGSEA. The CDR3: CSAGRMGGGWVAGVHNEQFF. The DNA of the CDR3 is TGCAGCGCAGGACGAATGGGAGGGGGATGGGTAGCGGGAGTCCACAATGAGCAGTTCTTC.

The chain links TRBV15 to TRBJ2-1; no clear D. The V gene's germline CDR1 is LNHNV and CDR2 YYDKDF (reference sequence). The CDR3 has 15 residues. V was trimmed by 0 bases and J by 8 bases, leaving 14 bases between them. In DNA form, the CDR3 reads TGTGCCACCAGCAGAGATGGCCCCAAACCACATGAGCAGTTCTTC. Translating gives CATSRDGPKPHEQFF.

Details on this clone: Distinct nucleotide sequences in the sample also encode this CDR3. The gene calls are TRBV7-9 and TRBJ1-1; no clear D gene. CDR1 and CDR2 (germline): SEHNR, FQNEAQ (reference sequence). The CDR3 is 13 residues long. Deletions cut 4 bases from V and 1 base from J, with 7 bases between. The CDR3 DNA is TGTGCCAGCAGCTCCTCCGGGAACACTGAAGCTTTCTTT. Protein product: CASSSSGNTEAFF.

This rearrangement joins TRBV7-9 to TRBJ2-5; no reliable D call. The germline V gene has CDR1 SEHNR and CDR2 FQNEAQ (reference sequence). Trimming cost V 1 base and J 1 base, with 10 bases left between them. The CDR3 runs 15 residues. The CDR3 DNA follows: TGTGCCAGCAGCTTAGTCGTTGGCGGCCAAGAGACCCAGTACTTC. Protein sequence: CASSLVVGGQETQYF.

This clone was seen only once. The V gene is TRBV10-3, the J gene TRBJ2-7, with D perhaps TRBD2 (6 bases). Germline CDR1 reads ENHRY; CDR2 reads SYGVKD. The CDR3 covers 14 residues. V lost 5 bases and J lost 0, with 11 bases in between. The CDR3 DNA reads TGTGCCATCAGTAAGGACGGGAGCTCCTACGAGCAGTACTTC. It specifies CAISKDGSSYEQYF.

The chain joins TRBV29-1 to TRBJ2-7, with D perhaps matching TRBD1 (6 bases). Germline CDR1 SQVTM, CDR2 ANQGSEA. Deletions cut 6 bases from V and 2 bases from J, with 11 bases between. The CDR3 spans 12 residues. The chain's CDR3 is CSVPGTPYEQYF. For the CDR3, the DNA is TGCAGCGTCCCCGGGACACCCTACGAGCAGTACTTC.

The V and J genes are TRBV4-1 and TRBJ2-3, with 11 bases fitting TRBD2. The CDR3 consists of 20 residues. V lost 0 bases and J lost 4; bases outside the gene matches: 15. CDR1 is MGHRA, CDR2 YSYEKL, per germline. CDR3 residues: CASSQERAIAGGPGADTQYF. The CDR3 nucleotides are TGCGCCAGCAGCCAAGAAAGGGCAATAGCGGGAGGGCCGGGGGCAGATACGCAGTATTTT.

V is TRBV7-3 and J is TRBJ2-2; 10 nucleotides line up with TRBD1. CDR1 SGHTA and CDR2 FQGTGA come from the germline V gene. The length of the CDR3 is 15 residues. V lost 7 bases and J lost 3; bases outside the gene matches: 5. CDR3 residues: CASTRTGGYTGELFF. The CDR3 DNA is TGTGCCAGCACCCGGACAGGGGGGTACACCGGGGAGCTGTTTTTT.

This chain connects TRBV7-8 to TRBJ1-6, with D possibly matching TRBD1 (6 bases). V shed 5 bases and J shed 7 bases, with 18 bases lying between them. The CDR3 is 16 residues long. CDR1 and CDR2 (germline): SGHVS, FQNEAQ. The CDR3 loop is CASSRAVAGENSPLHF. CDR3 nucleotides: TGTGCCAGCAGCCGCGCTGTGGCAGGGGAGAATTCACCCCTCCACTTT.

The V gene is TRBV4-2, the J gene TRBJ1-5, with 8 nucleotides matching TRBD1. V gave up 5 bases and J gave up 6 bases; unmatched junction bases: 9. Germline CDR1 LGHNA, CDR2 YNFKEQ. The CDR3 covers 15 residues. The CDR3 protein is CASSTDREGIQPQHF. The CDR3 nucleotides are TGTGCCAGCAGCACGGACAGGGAGGGGATTCAGCCCCAGCATTTT.

The J gene is TRBJ2-5, the V gene TRBV7-2, with 9 nucleotides matching TRBD2. Germline V gene sequence: CDR1 SGHTA, CDR2 FQGNSA. Trimming took 5 bases from V and 1 from J; bases not matched to a gene: 2. The CDR3 length is 14 residues. Written as DNA, the CDR3 is TGTGCCAGCAGCAGAGCGGGGGGCCAAGAGACCCAGTACTTC. As protein: CASSRAGGQETQYF.

The chain joins TRBV10-3 to TRBJ2-3; 10 bases fit TRBD2. Germline values: CDR1 ENHRY, CDR2 SYGVKD. After removal of 4 bases from V and 5 bases from J, the junction contained 9 bases not matched to a gene. CDR3 length: 16 residues. The CDR3 loop reads CAISAQREGLGDTQYF. CDR3 bases: TGTGCCATCAGTGCCCAGCGGGAGGGCCTTGGAGATACGCAGTATTTT.

DNA for the CDR3: TGTGCCAGCAGTTTTTGGACAGGGAGCTATGGCTACACCTTC. Residues: CASSFWTGSYGYTF. The chain couples TRBV28 to TRBJ1-2; TRBD1 matches at 8 bases. In germline, CDR1 is MDHEN, CDR2 SYDVKM. Unmatched junction bases numbered 4, after V lost 3 bases and J lost 4 bases. This CDR3 contains 14 residues.